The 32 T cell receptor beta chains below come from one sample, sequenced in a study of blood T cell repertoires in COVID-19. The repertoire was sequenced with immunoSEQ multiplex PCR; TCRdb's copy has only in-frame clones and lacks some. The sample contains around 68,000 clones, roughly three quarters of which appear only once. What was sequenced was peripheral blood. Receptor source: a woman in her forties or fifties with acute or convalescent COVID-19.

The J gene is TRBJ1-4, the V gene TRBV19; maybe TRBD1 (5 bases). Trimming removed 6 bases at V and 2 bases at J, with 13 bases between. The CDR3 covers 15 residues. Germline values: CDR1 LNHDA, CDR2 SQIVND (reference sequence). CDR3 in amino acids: CASSKRRGTNEKLFF. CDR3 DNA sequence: TGTGCCAGTAGCAAACGACGGGGGACTAATGAAAAACTGTTTTTT.

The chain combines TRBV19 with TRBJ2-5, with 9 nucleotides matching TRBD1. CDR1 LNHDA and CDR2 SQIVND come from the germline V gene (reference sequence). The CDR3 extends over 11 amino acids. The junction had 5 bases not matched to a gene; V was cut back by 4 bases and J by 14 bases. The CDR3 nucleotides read TGTGCCAGTAGTAGCGGGGACAGGGTCTACTTC. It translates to CASSSGDRVYF. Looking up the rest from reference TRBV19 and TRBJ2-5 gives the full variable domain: DGGITQSPKYLFRKEGQNVTLSCEQNLNHDAMYWYRQDPGQGLRLIYYSQIVNDFQKGDIAEGYSVSREKKESFPLTVTSAQKNPTAFYLCASSSGDRVYFGPGTRLLVL.

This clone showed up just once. In DNA form, the CDR3 reads TGTGCCAGCAGTAACTTCGGGACTAGCGGGGGGGGCGAGCAGTTCTTC. This translates into CASSNFGTSGGGEQFF. This rearrangement joins TRBV2 to TRBJ2-1, with 16 bases that match TRBD2. Germline loops: CDR1 SNHLY, CDR2 FYNNEI. V shed 5 bases, J shed 10 bases, and the junction held 8 bases outside the gene matches. This CDR3 contains 16 residues.

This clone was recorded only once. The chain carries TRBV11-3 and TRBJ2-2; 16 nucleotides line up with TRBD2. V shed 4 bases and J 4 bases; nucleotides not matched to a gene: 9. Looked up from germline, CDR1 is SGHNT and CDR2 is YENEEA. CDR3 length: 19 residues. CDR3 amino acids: CASSSGLAGGPSGTGELFF. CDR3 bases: TGTGCCAGCAGCTCGGGACTAGCGGGAGGGCCATCGGGCACCGGGGAGCTGTTTTTT. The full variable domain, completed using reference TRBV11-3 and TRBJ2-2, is EAGVVQSPRYKIIEKKQPVAFWCNPISGHNTLYWYLQNLGQGPELLIRYENEEAVDDSQLPKDRFSAERLKGVDSTLKIQPAELGDSAVYLCASSSGLAGGPSGTGELFFGEGSRLTVL.

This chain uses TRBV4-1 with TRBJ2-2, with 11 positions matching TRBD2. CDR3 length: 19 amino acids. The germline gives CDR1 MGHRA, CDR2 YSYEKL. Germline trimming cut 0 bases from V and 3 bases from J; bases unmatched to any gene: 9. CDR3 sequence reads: CASSQDRMASGGYTGELFF. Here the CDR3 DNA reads TGCGCCAGCAGCCAAGATAGAATGGCTAGCGGGGGGTACACCGGGGAGCTGTTTTTT.

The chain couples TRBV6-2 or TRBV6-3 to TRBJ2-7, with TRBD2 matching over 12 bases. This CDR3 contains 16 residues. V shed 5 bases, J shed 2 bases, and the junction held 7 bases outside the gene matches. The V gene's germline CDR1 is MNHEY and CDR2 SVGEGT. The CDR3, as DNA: TGTGCCAGCAGTACCCCGACTAGCGGGAGAACCTACGAGCAGTACTTC. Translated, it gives CASSTPTSGRTYEQYF.

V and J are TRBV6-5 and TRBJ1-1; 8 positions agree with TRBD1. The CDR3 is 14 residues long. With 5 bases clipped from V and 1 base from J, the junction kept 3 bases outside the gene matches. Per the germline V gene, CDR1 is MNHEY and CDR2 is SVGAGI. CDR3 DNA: TGTGCCAGCAGTAAGGACAGGGCGAACACTGAAGCTTTCTTT. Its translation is CASSKDRANTEAFF.

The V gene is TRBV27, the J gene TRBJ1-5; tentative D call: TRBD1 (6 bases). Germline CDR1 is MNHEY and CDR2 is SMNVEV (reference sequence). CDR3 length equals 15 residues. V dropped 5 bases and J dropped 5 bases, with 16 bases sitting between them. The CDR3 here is CASSRLGGAHQPQHF. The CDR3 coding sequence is TGTGCCAGCAGTCGCCTGGGGGGGGCACATCAGCCCCAGCATTTT.

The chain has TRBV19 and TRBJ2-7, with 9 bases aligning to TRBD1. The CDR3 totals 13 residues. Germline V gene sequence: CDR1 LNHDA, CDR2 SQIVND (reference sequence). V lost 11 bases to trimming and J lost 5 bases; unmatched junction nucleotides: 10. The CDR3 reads CASRDREVNEQYF. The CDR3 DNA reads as TGTGCCTCTCGGGACAGGGAGGTCAACGAGCAGTACTTC.

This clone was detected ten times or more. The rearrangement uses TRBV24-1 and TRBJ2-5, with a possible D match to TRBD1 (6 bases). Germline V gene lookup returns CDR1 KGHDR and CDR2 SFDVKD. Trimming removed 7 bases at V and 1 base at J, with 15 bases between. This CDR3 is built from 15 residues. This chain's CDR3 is CATSGTQGTQETQYF. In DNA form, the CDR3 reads TGTGCCACCAGCGGAACGCAGGGGACCCAAGAGACCCAGTACTTC.

The CDR3: CASSVATNSPLHF. The CDR3 DNA sequence: TGTGCCAGCAGCGTGGCCACTAATTCACCCCTCCACTTT. The rearrangement joins TRBV9 to TRBJ1-6; D call uncertain. CDR3 length: 13 residues. Trimming left V 2 bases short and J 6 bases short, with 6 bases between. Germline CDR1 and CDR2: SGDLS and YYNGEE. Using reference TRBV9 and TRBJ1-6 for the parts outside the CDR3, the full variable domain is DSGVTQTPKHLITATGQRVTLRCSPRSGDLSVYWYQQSLDQGLQFLIQYYNGEERAKGNILERFSAQQFPDLHSELNLSSLELGDSALYFCASSVATNSPLHFGNGTRLTVT.

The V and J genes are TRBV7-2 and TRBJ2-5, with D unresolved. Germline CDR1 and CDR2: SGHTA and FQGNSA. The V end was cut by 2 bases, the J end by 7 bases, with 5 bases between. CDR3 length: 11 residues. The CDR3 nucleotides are TGTGCCAGCAGCTTAATTCGGACCCAGTACTTC. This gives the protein CASSLIRTQYF.

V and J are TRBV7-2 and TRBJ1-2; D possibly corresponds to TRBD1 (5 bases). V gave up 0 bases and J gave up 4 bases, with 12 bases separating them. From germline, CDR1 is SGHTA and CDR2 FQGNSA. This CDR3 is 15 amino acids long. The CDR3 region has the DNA TGTGCCAGCAGCTTAGCCGCGCTTACAGGCTATGGCTACACCTTC. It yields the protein CASSLAALTGYGYTF.

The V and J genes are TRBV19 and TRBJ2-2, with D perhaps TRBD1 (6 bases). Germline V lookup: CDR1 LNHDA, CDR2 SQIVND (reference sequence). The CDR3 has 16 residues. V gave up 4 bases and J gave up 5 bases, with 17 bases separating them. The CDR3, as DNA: TGTGCCAGTAGTAATCCAGGGGTGGTTAGGACCGGGGAGCTGTTTTTT. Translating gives CASSNPGVVRTGELFF.

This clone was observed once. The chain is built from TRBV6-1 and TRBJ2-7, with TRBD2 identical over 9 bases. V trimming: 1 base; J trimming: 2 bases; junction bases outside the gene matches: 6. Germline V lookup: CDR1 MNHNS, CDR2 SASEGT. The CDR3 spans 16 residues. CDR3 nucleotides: TGTGCCAGCAGTGAAGATGCTAGCGGGGTGACCTACGAGCAGTACTTC. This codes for CASSEDASGVTYEQYF.

The CDR3 protein is CASSTTGNGNTIYF. As DNA, the CDR3 is TGTGCCAGCAGCACGACAGGGAACGGAAACACCATATATTTT. This rearrangement joins TRBV27 to TRBJ1-3, with 7 nucleotides matching TRBD1. This CDR3 comprises 14 residues. CDR1 MNHEY and CDR2 SMNVEV come from the germline V gene (reference sequence). Losses at the gene ends were 6 bases for V and 4 bases for J; bases not matched to a gene: 6.

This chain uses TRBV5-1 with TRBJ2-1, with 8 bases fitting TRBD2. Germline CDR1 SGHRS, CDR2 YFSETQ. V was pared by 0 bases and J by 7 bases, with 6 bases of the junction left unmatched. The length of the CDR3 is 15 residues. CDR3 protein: CASSLGLAGKNEQFF. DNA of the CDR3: TGCGCCAGCAGCTTGGGGCTAGCGGGTAAAAATGAGCAGTTCTTC.

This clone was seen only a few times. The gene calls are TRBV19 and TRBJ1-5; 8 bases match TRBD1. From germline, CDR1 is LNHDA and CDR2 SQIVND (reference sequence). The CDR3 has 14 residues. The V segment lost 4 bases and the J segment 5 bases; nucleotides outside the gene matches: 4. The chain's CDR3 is CASSTSGGDQPQHF. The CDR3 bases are TGTGCCAGTAGTACCTCAGGGGGCGATCAGCCCCAGCATTTT.

Here the CDR3 reads CASSLVQGVETQYF. In DNA, the CDR3 is TGCGCCAGCAGCTTGGTACAGGGGGTAGAGACCCAGTACTTC. The chain carries TRBV5-1 and TRBJ2-5; 8 bases fit TRBD1. The germline CDR1 and CDR2 sequences are SGHRS and YFSETQ. The CDR3 consists of 14 residues. V was clipped by 0 bases and J by 4 bases; unmatched bases: 2.

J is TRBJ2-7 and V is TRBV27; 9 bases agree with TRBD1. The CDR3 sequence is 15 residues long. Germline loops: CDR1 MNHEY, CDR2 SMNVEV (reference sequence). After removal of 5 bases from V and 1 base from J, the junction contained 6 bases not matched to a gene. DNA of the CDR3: TGTGCCAGCAGTACCCCCGGGACAGGGTCCTACGAGCAGTACTTC. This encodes CASSTPGTGSYEQYF.

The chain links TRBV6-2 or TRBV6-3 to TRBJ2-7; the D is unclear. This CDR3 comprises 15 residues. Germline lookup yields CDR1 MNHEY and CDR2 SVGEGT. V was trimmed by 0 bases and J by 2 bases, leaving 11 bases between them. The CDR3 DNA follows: TGTGCCAGCAGTTACTCTGGTCCGAGCACCTACGAGCAGTACTTC. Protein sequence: CASSYSGPSTYEQYF.

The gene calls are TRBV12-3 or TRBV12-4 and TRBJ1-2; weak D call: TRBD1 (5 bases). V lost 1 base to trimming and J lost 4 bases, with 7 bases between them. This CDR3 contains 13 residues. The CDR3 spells CASSLETAYGYTF. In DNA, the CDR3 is TGTGCCAGCAGTTTAGAGACAGCCTATGGCTACACCTTC.

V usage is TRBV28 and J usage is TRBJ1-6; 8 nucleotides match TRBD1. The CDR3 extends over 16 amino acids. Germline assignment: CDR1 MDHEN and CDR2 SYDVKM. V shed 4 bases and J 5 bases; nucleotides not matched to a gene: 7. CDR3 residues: CASSSAPGQDNSPLHF. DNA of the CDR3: TGTGCCAGCAGTTCAGCCCCGGGACAGGATAATTCACCCCTCCACTTT.

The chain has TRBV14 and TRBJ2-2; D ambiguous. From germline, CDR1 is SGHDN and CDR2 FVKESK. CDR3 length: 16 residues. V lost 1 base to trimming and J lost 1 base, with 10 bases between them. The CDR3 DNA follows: TGTGCCAGCAGCCAAGTCCTATTAGAGAACACCGGGGAGCTGTTTTTT. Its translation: CASSQVLLENTGELFF.

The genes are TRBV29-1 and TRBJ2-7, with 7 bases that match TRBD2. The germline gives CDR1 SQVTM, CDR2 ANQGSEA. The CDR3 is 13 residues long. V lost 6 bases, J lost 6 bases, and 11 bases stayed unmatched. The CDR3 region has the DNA TGCAGCGTGCGCGGGGGACCGCTTTTCGAGCAGTACTTC. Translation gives CSVRGGPLFEQYF.

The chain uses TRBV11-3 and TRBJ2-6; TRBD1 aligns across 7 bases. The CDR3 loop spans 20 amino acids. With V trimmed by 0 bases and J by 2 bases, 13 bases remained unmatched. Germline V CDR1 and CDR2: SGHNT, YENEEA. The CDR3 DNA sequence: TGTGCCAGCAGCTTAGAGTGGTTGAGGGGGCCTAACACTGGGGCCAACGTCCTGACTTTC. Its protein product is CASSLEWLRGPNTGANVLTF.

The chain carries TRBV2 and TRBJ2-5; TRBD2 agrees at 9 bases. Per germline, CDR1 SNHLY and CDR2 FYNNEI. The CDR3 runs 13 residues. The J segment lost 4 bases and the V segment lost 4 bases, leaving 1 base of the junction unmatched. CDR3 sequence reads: CASSGGLAETQYF. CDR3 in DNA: TGTGCCAGCAGTGGGGGACTAGCAGAGACCCAGTACTTC.

The CDR3 bases are TGTGCCAGCAGCAAACAGGGGGCTGGCACTGAAGCTTTCTTT. Its translation is CASSKQGAGTEAFF. This chain uses TRBV7-3 with TRBJ1-1; 9 positions agree with TRBD1. After removal of 5 bases from V and 4 bases from J, the junction contained 5 bases not matched to a gene. Germline CDR1 reads SGHTA; CDR2 reads FQGTGA. The CDR3 totals 14 residues.

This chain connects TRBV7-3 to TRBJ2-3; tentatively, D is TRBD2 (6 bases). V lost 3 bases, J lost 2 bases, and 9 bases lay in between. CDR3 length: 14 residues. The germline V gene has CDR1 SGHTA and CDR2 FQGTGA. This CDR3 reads CASSFRDFTDTQYF. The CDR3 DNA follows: TGTGCCAGCAGCTTCCGGGACTTCACAGATACGCAGTATTTT.

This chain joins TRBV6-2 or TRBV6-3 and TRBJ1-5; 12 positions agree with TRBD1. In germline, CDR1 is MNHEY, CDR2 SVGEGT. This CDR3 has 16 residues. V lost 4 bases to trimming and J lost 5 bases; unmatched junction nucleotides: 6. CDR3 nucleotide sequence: TGTGCCAGCAGTTTTGCGGGACAGGGGGCTTATCAGCCCCAGCATTTT. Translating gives CASSFAGQGAYQPQHF.

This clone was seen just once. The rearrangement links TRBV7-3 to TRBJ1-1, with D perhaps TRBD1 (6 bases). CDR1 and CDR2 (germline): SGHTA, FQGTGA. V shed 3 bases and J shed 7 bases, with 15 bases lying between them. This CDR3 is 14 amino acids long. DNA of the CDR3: TGTGCCAGCAGCTTCCGACCGGGGGGCGATGAAGCTTTCTTT. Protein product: CASSFRPGGDEAFF.

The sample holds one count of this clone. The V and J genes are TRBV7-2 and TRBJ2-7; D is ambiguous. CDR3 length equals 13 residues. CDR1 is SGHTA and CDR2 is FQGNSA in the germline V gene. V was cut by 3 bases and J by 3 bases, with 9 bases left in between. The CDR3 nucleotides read TGTGCCAGCAGCTTCTCTAGAAACTACGAGCAGTACTTC. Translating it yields CASSFSRNYEQYF.